This T cell receptor (beta chain) was documented in a study of blood T cell repertoires in COVID-19. Study at large: Nucleic acid was either cDNA or gDNA, and it came from T cells, B-cell-depleted T cells, or PBMCs.

This CDR3 region has 15 residues. Trimming took 7 bases from V and 4 from J; bases not matched to a gene: 10. CDR1 is MNHEY, CDR2 SMNVEV, per germline (reference sequence). The repertoire was sequenced with immunoSEQ multiplex PCR; TCRdb's copy has only in-frame clones and lacks some. Found here are more than 250,000 clones, more than 75% of them singletons; the top ten hold 1%. The chain is built from TRBV27 and TRBJ2-3; 8 bases map to TRBD2. The sequenced sample consisted of peripheral blood. This TCR derives from a man in his fifties or sixties with active or convalescent COVID-19. CDR3 region: CASKRLSGGSDTQYF. Here the CDR3 DNA reads TGTGCCAGCAAGCGGCTCTCGGGGGGGTCAGATACGCAGTATTTT.